Only one count was recorded for the clone carrying this TCR beta chain. The PCR contained 60 Vbeta and 13 Jbeta primers. The data were produced by immunoSEQ multiplex PCR, yet TCRdb's version contains in-frame clones alone and is incomplete. The sample includes about 150,000 clones, roughly three quarters seen only once; the top ten take 10% to 15%. Nominally healthy donors were sampled, though unrecorded immune exposures were likely. This specimen belongs to a study of cytomegalovirus exposure and HLA in healthy donors. Study background: A prior study identified just under 120 million unique TCR beta sequences from about 180 million T cells.

V lost 7 bases, J lost 0 bases, and 10 bases lay in between. There are 15 residues in the CDR3. CDR1 SNHLY and CDR2 FYNNEI come from the germline V gene. The TCR was taken from a man aged 25-40 years in good health and CMV-seropositive. The V and J genes are TRBV2 and TRBJ2-6; D is uncertain. The sequenced sample consisted of PBMCs. The CDR3, as DNA: TGTGCCAGCAAGCGAGTACACTCTGGGGCCAACGTCCTGACTTTC. Protein: CASKRVHSGANVLTF.